This is a list of T cell receptor beta chains from one sample in a study of CD8+ T cells in alopecia areata. Only in-frame clones appear in the TCRdb table, and some are missing; sequencing was by immunoSEQ multiplex PCR. Among some 150,000 clones listed, about 51% were seen once. Sequenced material: CD8+ T cells sorted from blood, taken at week 0. The receptors derive from a human donor with alopecia areata. Both conserved end residues are part of each CDR3. Fields, in order: clone size, V gene, D gene, J gene, CDR3 protein, CDR3 DNA. A D gene is named only where the DNA matches it firmly. Clone size, where shown, is once, few, many, or a class for clones that have expanded.

clone size: .; V gene: TRBV19; D gene: .; J gene: TRBJ1-2; CDR3 protein: CASDEGGNGYTF; CDR3 DNA: TGTGCCAGTGATGAAGGCGGTAACGGCTACACCTTC
clone size: .; V gene: TRBV11-1; D gene: .; J gene: TRBJ1-6; CDR3 protein: CASSEVQGYLGSPLHF; CDR3 DNA: TGTGCCAGCAGCGAAGTACAAGGATACTTGGGTTCACCCCTCCACTTT
clone size: .; V gene: TRBV15; D gene: .; J gene: TRBJ1-2; CDR3 protein: CATRGQNSNYGYTF; CDR3 DNA: TGTGCCACCAGAGGACAGAACTCTAACTATGGCTACACCTTC
clone size: few; V gene: TRBV7-9; D gene: .; J gene: TRBJ2-3; CDR3 protein: CASSSPPGGVYF; CDR3 DNA: TGTGCCAGCAGCTCCCCTCCCGGGGGTGTGTATTTT
clone size: .; V gene: TRBV29-1; D gene: .; J gene: TRBJ2-7; CDR3 protein: CSGLTDQSREQYF; CDR3 DNA: TGCAGCGGTTTAACGGACCAAAGTCGGGAGCAGTACTTC
clone size: .; V gene: TRBV19; D gene: .; J gene: TRBJ1-1; CDR3 protein: CASSIAMNTEAFF; CDR3 DNA: TGTGCCAGTAGTATTGCCATGAACACTGAAGCTTTCTTT
clone size: .; V gene: TRBV11-2; D gene: .; J gene: TRBJ2-7; CDR3 protein: CASSPLSGLTYEQYF; CDR3 DNA: TGTGCCAGCAGCCCCCTTAGCGGCTTGACCTACGAGCAGTACTTC
clone size: .; V gene: TRBV30; D gene: TRBD1; J gene: TRBJ1-3; CDR3 protein: CAWRGTGLNF; CDR3 DNA: TGTGCCTGGCGGGGGACAGGTTTGAATTTT
clone size: .; V gene: TRBV15; D gene: .; J gene: TRBJ1-1; CDR3 protein: CATSSFGGGGEAFF; CDR3 DNA: TGTGCCACCAGCAGTTTTGGAGGAGGTGGTGAAGCTTTCTTT
clone size: few; V gene: TRBV5-6; D gene: TRBD1; J gene: TRBJ1-6; CDR3 protein: CASSDGTGDNSPLHF; CDR3 DNA: TGTGCCAGCAGCGATGGGACAGGGGATAATTCACCCCTCCACTTT